This TCR beta chain was sequenced in a study of blood T cell repertoires in COVID-19. Some clones are missing from TCRdb's copy, which holds only in-frame ones; the method was immunoSEQ multiplex PCR. The table has about 200,000 clones, roughly 90% seen once. Germline lookup yields CDR1 PRHDT and CDR2 FYEKMQ (reference sequence). This CDR3 contains 15 residues. With V trimmed by 5 bases and J by 4 bases, 8 bases remained unmatched. The receptor comes from a young woman who had recovered from COVID-19. Input material: PBMCs or T cells enriched from blood (not recorded which). The V gene is TRBV13, the J gene TRBJ2-3, with 8 bases identical to TRBD1. CDR3 in amino acids: CASSRDRGNADTQYF. CDR3 sequence (DNA): TGTGCCAGCAGCCGCGACAGGGGAAATGCAGATACGCAGTATTTT.